This is a list of T cell receptor beta chains from one sample in a study of CD4 T cells in relation to SARS-CoV-2 and coronaviruses. Only in-frame clones appear in the TCRdb table, and some are missing; sequencing was by immunoSEQ multiplex PCR. Of 20,000 or so clones detected, 75% to 85% appear once; the ten largest clones hold about 10%. These receptors have no identified antigens. Sequencing used CD4+ T cells from PBMCs, cultured in vitro. All receptors come from a human donor in good health. Each CDR3 is given without its conserved first and last residue. The order of the fields is V gene, J gene, CDR3 protein.

>TRBV18|TRBJ1-4
ASSPANSGATNEKLF
>TRBV10-3|TRBJ2-7
AISESAAGVSYEQY
>TRBV5-5|TRBJ2-7
ASSYSAYEQY
>TRBV6-5|TRBJ2-3
ASSPLGRTDTQY
>TRBV7-9|TRBJ2-7
ASSLGSD
>TRBV10-3|TRBJ2-7
AISGIRTRLYEQY
>TRBV11-3|TRBJ2-2
ASSLVGRDIAGELF
>TRBV7-8|TRBJ2-3
ASSLDQGVNTQY
>TRBV19|TRBJ2-3
ASSSAGPLTATDTQY
>TRBV27|TRBJ1-5
ASSLNEGTNQPQH
>TRBV4-3|TRBJ2-1
ASSQVGRGQGEQF
>TRBV11-2|TRBJ2-7
ASSGGWGRVREQY
>TRBV19|TRBJ2-3
ASSISGVGDTQY
>TRBV19|TRBJ2-3
ASSHRGGTDTQY
>TRBV18|TRBJ2-7
ASSPSQVRQGYEQY
>TRBV19|TRBJ1-6
ASREHGQDLSPLH
>TRBV5-8|TRBJ1-2
ASSLWGNYGYT
>TRBV19|TRBJ1-4
ASSIAGTTNEKLF
>TRBV7-9|TRBJ2-2
ASSFADGELF
>TRBV5-1|TRBJ2-5
ASSLSDVWGGETQY
>TRBV13|TRBJ2-7
ASSLGTHGTYEQY
>TRBV6-5|TRBJ2-7
ASSYSSGNYEQY
>TRBV4-1|TRBJ2-4
ASSSGYKNIQY
>TRBV11-2|TRBJ1-1
ASSLEAGGNTEAF
>TRBV30|TRBJ2-1
ASGLSSYNEQF
>TRBV7-9|TRBJ1-1
ASSSLTGNTEAF
>TRBV6-6|TRBJ1-2
ASSERGQGGGYT
>TRBV11-2|TRBJ2-6
ASSPWDTWTGANVLT
>TRBV25-1|TRBJ1-1
ASSESGQTDTEAF
>TRBV9|TRBJ2-2
ASSVFRGGTGELF
>TRBV18|TRBJ2-7
ASSSTGTTYEQY
>TRBV18|TRBJ1-5
ASSPFPPLSNQPQH
>TRBV6-5|TRBJ2-7
ASSPGRRYEQY
>TRBV20-1|TRBJ1-1
RTTGEAF
>TRBV7-2|TRBJ2-1
ASSIDSLNEQF
>TRBV11-2|TRBJ2-5
ASSSNRDRETQY
>TRBV10-3|TRBJ1-1
AISSVTGGHTEAF
>TRBV5-5|TRBJ1-2
ASSLGGGGDGYT
>TRBV7-3|TRBJ2-1
ASSSPESDNEQF
>TRBV5-1|TRBJ1-6
ASSLDGSRYNSPLH
>TRBV24-1|TRBJ2-1
ATSDHREGAYNEQF
>TRBV2|TRBJ1-2
ASSIATGASYT
>TRBV6-5|TRBJ2-1
ASRLAGGPYNEQF
>TRBV5-5|TRBJ2-7
ASSLTPGQGYYEQY
>TRBV6-5|TRBJ2-1
ASKRQDPYNEQF
>TRBV4-1|TRBJ2-1
ASSQVSGLAGGPNEQF
>TRBV24-1|TRBJ2-1
ATSEFLAGADNEQF
>TRBV3-1/TRBV3-2|TRBJ2-2
ASSQGLGARTGELF
>TRBV29-1|TRBJ2-7
SVGTNQYEQY
>TRBV4-3|TRBJ1-2
ASSQSGRDYGYT
>TRBV11-2|TRBJ2-3
ASSLDQTDTQY
>TRBV6-5|TRBJ2-7
ASSYWGGKDEQY
>TRBV5-1|TRBJ2-1
ASSLVSGGGSNEQF